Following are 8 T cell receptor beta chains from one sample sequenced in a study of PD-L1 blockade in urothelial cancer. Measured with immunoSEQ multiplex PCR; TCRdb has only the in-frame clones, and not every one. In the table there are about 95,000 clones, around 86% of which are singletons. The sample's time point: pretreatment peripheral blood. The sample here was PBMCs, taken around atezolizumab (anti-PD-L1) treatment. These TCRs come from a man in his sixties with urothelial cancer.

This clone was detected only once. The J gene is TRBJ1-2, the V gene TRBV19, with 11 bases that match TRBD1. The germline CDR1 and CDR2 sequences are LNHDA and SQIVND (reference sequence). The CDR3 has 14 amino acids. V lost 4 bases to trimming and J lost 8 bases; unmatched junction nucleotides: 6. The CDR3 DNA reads TGTGCCAGTAGTACGCTGGGACAGGGGGAAGGCTACACCTTC. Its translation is CASSTLGQGEGYTF.

This chain's CDR3 is CASSLEGGLTGELFF. CDR3 DNA sequence: TGTGCCAGCAGTTTAGAGGGAGGCCTCACCGGGGAGCTGTTTTTT. The rearrangement joins TRBV28 to TRBJ2-2; possible D gene TRBD2, 6 bases. Germline V gene lookup returns CDR1 MDHEN and CDR2 SYDVKM. The germline V and J ends were trimmed by 2 bases and 4 bases, with 11 bases remaining between them. The CDR3 spans 15 residues.

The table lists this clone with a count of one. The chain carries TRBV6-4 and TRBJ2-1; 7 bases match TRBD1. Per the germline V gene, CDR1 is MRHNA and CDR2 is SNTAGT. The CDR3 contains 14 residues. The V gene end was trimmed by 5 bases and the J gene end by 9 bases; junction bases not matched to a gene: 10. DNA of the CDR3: TGTGCCAGCAGTCCCGAGACAGGGATAGGTGAGCAGTTCTTC. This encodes CASSPETGIGEQFF.

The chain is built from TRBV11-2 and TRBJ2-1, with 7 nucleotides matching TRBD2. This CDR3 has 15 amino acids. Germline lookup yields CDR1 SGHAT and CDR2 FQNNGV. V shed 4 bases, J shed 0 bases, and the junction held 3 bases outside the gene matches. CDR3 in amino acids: CASSYLADSYNEQFF. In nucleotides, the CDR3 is TGTGCCAGCAGCTATCTAGCGGACTCCTACAATGAGCAGTTCTTC.

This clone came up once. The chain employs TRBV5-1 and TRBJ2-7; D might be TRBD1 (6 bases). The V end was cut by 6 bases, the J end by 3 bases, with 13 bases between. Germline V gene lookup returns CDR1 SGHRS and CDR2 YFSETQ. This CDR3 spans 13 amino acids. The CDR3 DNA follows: TGCGCCAGCACCCAGGGGACCCTCTACGAGCAGTACTTC. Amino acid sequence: CASTQGTLYEQYF.

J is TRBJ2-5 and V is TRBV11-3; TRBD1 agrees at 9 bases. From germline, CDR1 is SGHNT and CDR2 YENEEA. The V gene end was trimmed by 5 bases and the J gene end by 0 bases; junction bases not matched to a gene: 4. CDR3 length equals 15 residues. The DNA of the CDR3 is TGTGCCAGCAGCCCGGGACAGGGAAACCAAGAGACCCAGTACTTC. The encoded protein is CASSPGQGNQETQYF.

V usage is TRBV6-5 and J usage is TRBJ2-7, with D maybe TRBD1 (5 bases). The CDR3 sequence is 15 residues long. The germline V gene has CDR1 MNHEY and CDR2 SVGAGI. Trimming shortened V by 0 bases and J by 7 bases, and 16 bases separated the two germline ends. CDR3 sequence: CASSYSNAGSREQYF. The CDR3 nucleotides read TGTGCCAGCAGTTACTCGAACGCAGGGTCGAGGGAGCAGTACTTC.

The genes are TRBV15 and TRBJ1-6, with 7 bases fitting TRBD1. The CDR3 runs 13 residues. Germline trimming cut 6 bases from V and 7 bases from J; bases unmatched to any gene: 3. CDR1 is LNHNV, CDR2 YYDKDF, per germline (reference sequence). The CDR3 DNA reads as TGTGCCACCAGAACGACAGGGAATTCACCCCTCCACTTT. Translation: CATRTTGNSPLHF.